This T cell receptor (beta chain) is drawn from a study of shared clonotypes between healthy human individuals. Looking at the study overall: The plates for each donor numbered three CD4 naive, three CD4 memory, two CD8 naive and one CD8 memory.

Points on this clone: The sample holds other DNA sequences that translate to the same CDR3.

CDR1 and CDR2 (germline): MDHEN, SYDVKM. The CDR3 contains 12 residues. Trimming removed 2 bases from V and 8 bases from J, with 9 bases in between. The authors split each subset's genomic DNA evenly across several immunoSEQ plates. TCRdb's table, derived via immunoSEQ multiplex PCR, lists solely in-frame clones and lacks some. The sample lists under 1,100,000 clones; about 76% were seen once. The sample comprised memory CD4+ T cells sorted from blood. Subset described: CD45RA-negative fraction. The sequence was collected from a man aged 18 to 30 in good health. The chain is built from TRBV28 and TRBJ1-2; D uncertain. The CDR3 loop is CASSLKGKGYTF. Written as DNA, the CDR3 is TGTGCCAGCAGTTTAAAGGGAAAAGGCTACACCTTC.